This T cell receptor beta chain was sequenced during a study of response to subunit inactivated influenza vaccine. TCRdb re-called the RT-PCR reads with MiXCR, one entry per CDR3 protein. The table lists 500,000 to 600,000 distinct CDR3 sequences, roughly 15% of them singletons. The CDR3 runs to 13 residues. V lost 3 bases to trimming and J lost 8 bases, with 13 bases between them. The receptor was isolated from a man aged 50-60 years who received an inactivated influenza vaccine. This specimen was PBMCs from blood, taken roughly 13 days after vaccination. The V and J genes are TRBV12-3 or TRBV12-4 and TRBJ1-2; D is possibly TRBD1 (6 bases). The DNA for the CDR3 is TGTGCCAGCAGTTTTGGGGGCCCGACGGGCTACACCTTC. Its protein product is CASSFGGPTGYTF.